This T cell receptor beta chain was found in a study of identical twins. Study-level points and caveats: Sequences that were beta out-of-frame showed weaker excess twin sharing.

Healthy Caucasians alone served as donors. V was trimmed by 1 base and J by 8 bases, leaving 11 bases between them. Per germline, CDR1 SEHNR and CDR2 FQNEAQ (reference sequence). The CDR3 length is 13 residues. TCRdb analysed the 5' RACE reads with MiXCR anew, one entry per CDR3 protein. The sample has hundreds of thousands of distinct CDR3 sequences, around 8.3% seen once. A word on this clonotype: Its antigen is not known.

In addition, the sample was reused for a study of yellow fever vaccine responses in identical twins.

Sequencing input: PBMCs. The chain has TRBV7-9 and TRBJ1-2, with D unclear. This TCR was sampled from a woman between 18 and 29 years old in good health. DNA of the CDR3: TGTGCCAGCAGCTTAGAAGGTGCACGAGGCTACACCTTC. It translates to CASSLEGARGYTF. The whole variable domain, filled in from reference TRBV7-9 and TRBJ1-2, reads DTGVSQNPRHKITKRGQNVTFRCDPISEHNRLYWYRQTLGQGPEFLTYFQNEAQLEKSRLLSDRFSAERPKGSFSTLEIQRTEQGDSAMYLCASSLEGARGYTFGSGTRLTVV.